This passage covers 29 T cell receptor beta chains from one sample sequenced in a study of shared clonotypes between healthy human individuals. This table comes from immunoSEQ multiplex PCR, and its TCRdb copy is limited to in-frame clones, with some not included. The table lists about 480,000 clones, about 75% of them singletons. Sequences were obtained from PBMCs. Source of these receptors: a woman aged 40 to 55 in good health. Some clones in this sample may be carry-over from other donors' samples.

V and J are TRBV19 and TRBJ2-7, with a possible D match to TRBD2 (5 bases). CDR1 is LNHDA, CDR2 SQIVND, per germline (reference sequence). Trimming pared 7 bases from V and 4 bases from J, leaving 17 bases between. The CDR3 totals 14 residues. CDR3: CASKGSNGVYEQYF. CDR3 nucleotides: TGTGCCAGTAAAGGATCGAACGGGGTGTACGAGCAGTACTTC. The full variable domain, completed using reference TRBV19 and TRBJ2-7, is DGGITQSPKYLFRKEGQNVTLSCEQNLNHDAMYWYRQDPGQGLRLIYYSQIVNDFQKGDIAEGYSVSREKKESFPLTVTSAQKNPTAFYLCASKGSNGVYEQYFGPGTRLTVT.

The chain links TRBV19 to TRBJ2-4, with D uncertain. The CDR3 consists of 12 residues. The germline V and J ends were trimmed by 1 base and 5 bases, with 3 bases remaining between them. CDR1 LNHDA and CDR2 SQIVND come from the germline V gene (reference sequence). The CDR3 region has the DNA TGTGCCAGTAGTATAGGCCAAAACATTCAGTACTTC. This sequence encodes CASSIGQNIQYF.

This chain joins TRBV9 and TRBJ1-4, with 9 bases matching TRBD1. Germline assignment: CDR1 SGDLS and CDR2 YYNGEE. The CDR3 is made up of 13 amino acids. Trimming cost V 7 bases and J 6 bases; bases outside gene matches: 4. The DNA for the CDR3 is TGTGCCAGCGTTCGACAGGGGGATGAAAAACTGTTTTTT. It codes for CASVRQGDEKLFF.

CDR3 protein: CASSHNRGEYEQYF. For the CDR3, the DNA is TGCGCCAGCAGCCATAACAGGGGGGAGTACGAGCAGTACTTC. The chain links TRBV4-3 to TRBJ2-7; 8 bases line up with TRBD1. V lost 3 bases, J lost 4 bases, and 5 bases stayed unmatched. This CDR3 contains 14 residues. CDR1 is LGHNA, CDR2 YSLEER, per germline.

The chain couples TRBV6-5 to TRBJ2-4; D is perhaps TRBD1 or TRBD2 (5 bases each). V shed 6 bases and J shed 9 bases, with 21 bases lying between them. The CDR3 extends over 15 amino acids. Germline CDR1 and CDR2: MNHEY and SVGAGI. This chain's CDR3 is CASSRGPGTRSIQYF. For the CDR3, the DNA is TGTGCCAGCAGCCGCGGACCAGGGACCCGAAGCATTCAGTACTTC.

This clone was detected only once. This chain links TRBV20-1 with TRBJ2-3; D call uncertain. CDR1 is DFQATT, CDR2 SNEGSKA, per germline (reference sequence). V lost 4 bases to trimming and J lost 11 bases, with 13 bases between them. This CDR3 has 11 residues. CDR3 DNA: TGCAGTGCTACAACCGCACTTGAGCAGTATTTT. Protein: CSATTALEQYF.

The chain carries TRBV7-8 and TRBJ2-7, with D possibly being TRBD1 (5 bases). The CDR3 spans 14 residues. Germline V gene sequence: CDR1 SGHVS, CDR2 FQNEAQ. Trimming cost V 5 bases and J 4 bases, with 15 bases left between them. The CDR3 loop is CASSPSTGQYEQYF. DNA for the CDR3: TGTGCCAGCAGCCCATCTACAGGCCAATACGAGCAGTACTTC.

The rearrangement uses TRBV5-1 and TRBJ2-1; D unclear. V gave up 1 base and J gave up 1 base, with 6 bases separating them. There are 14 residues in the CDR3. Per germline, CDR1 SGHRS and CDR2 YFSETQ. CDR3 amino acids: CASSLTISYNEQFF. In DNA, the CDR3 is TGCGCCAGCAGCTTGACTATTTCCTACAATGAGCAGTTCTTC.

In its sample, this clone was seen many times. The V call is TRBV10-3, the J call TRBJ1-4; no clear D. The CDR3 has 15 amino acids. The germline CDR1 and CDR2 sequences are ENHRY and SYGVKD. Between the trimmed V and J ends, which lost 4 bases and 0 bases, there was a span of 9 bases. In DNA form, the CDR3 reads TGTGCCATCAGTGCCCAGGTGACAACTAATGAAAAACTGTTTTTT. It yields the protein CAISAQVTTNEKLFF.

The chain couples TRBV27 to TRBJ2-4; a weak D match, TRBD1 (6 bases). V lost 5 bases to trimming and J lost 0 bases, with 8 bases between them. The CDR3 has 14 amino acids. Germline values: CDR1 MNHEY, CDR2 SMNVEV (reference sequence). CDR3 DNA: TGTGCCAGCAGTAGGGGGTCAGCCAAAAACATTCAGTACTTC. Its protein is CASSRGSAKNIQYF.

For this clone: Given a far larger clone just one base away, this is likely a sequencing read error. V and J are TRBV9 and TRBJ2-7, with 14 bases identical to TRBD2. Germline lookup yields CDR1 SGDLS and CDR2 YYNGEE. V was clipped by 4 bases and J by 3 bases; unmatched bases: 3. The CDR3 runs to 15 residues. The CDR3 DNA sequence: TGTGCCAGCAGCCGCGGGACTAGCGGGAGCTACGAGCAGTACTTC. It yields the protein CASSRGTSGSYEQYF. The entire variable domain, with the rest obtained from reference TRBV9 and TRBJ2-7, is as follows: DSGVTQTPKHLITATGQRVTLRCSPRSGDLSVYWYQQSLDQGLQFLIQYYNGEERAKGNILERFSAQQFPDLHSELNLSSLELGDSALYFCASSRGTSGSYEQYFGPGTRLTVT.

As regards this clone: The junction departs from germline at one end; a sequencing error may be responsible. The chain carries TRBV28 and TRBJ2-3; D unresolved. The germline gives CDR1 MDHEN, CDR2 SYDVKM. The CDR3 spans 11 residues. Here the CDR3 reads CASSIGPLVYF. CDR3 nucleotides: TGTGCCAGCAGTATCGGACCTCTGGTGTACTTT.

The rearrangement uses TRBV4-1 and TRBJ2-5; D is uncertain. Trimming shortened V by 3 bases and J by 5 bases, and 13 bases separated the two germline ends. The CDR3 covers 14 residues. Germline V gene data show CDR1 as MGHRA and CDR2 as YSYEKL. CDR3 coding DNA: TGCGCCAGCAGCCATTATGTAGGGTCGGAGACCCAGTACTTC. Protein product: CASSHYVGSETQYF.

The V call is TRBV13, the J call TRBJ1-5, with 8 bases matching TRBD1. The V gene's germline CDR1 is PRHDT and CDR2 FYEKMQ (reference sequence). Trimming took 3 bases from V and 1 from J; bases not matched to a gene: 5. The CDR3 is 16 residues long. CDR3 DNA sequence: TGTGCCAGCAGCTTGGGGACAGGAGACAGCAATCAGCCCCAGCATTTT. Its protein product is CASSLGTGDSNQPQHF.

The table lists this clone with a few counts. J is TRBJ2-3 and V is TRBV7-3, with no clear D. V shed 1 base and J shed 6 bases, with 8 bases lying between them. The CDR3 covers 13 residues. Looked up from germline, CDR1 is SGHTA and CDR2 is FQGTGA. The CDR3 coding sequence is TGTGCCAGCAGCTTAAGACGCCAGGATACGCAGTATTTT. Amino acid sequence: CASSLRRQDTQYF.

The rearrangement uses TRBV27 and TRBJ2-7; D unclear. Trimming took off 5 bases at V and 0 bases at J, with 17 bases between the two ends. CDR1 is MNHEY and CDR2 is SMNVEV in the germline V gene (reference sequence). The CDR3 covers 16 residues. The CDR3 is CASSPNWAADSYEQYF. The CDR3 nucleotides are TGTGCCAGCAGTCCGAACTGGGCGGCAGACTCCTACGAGCAGTACTTC.

The chain uses TRBV7-8 and TRBJ2-5; 9 positions match TRBD2. Losses at the gene ends were 0 bases for V and 4 bases for J; bases not matched to a gene: 9. Germline V lookup: CDR1 SGHVS, CDR2 FQNEAQ. The CDR3 consists of 17 residues. The CDR3 nucleotides are TGTGCCAGCAGCTTAGCGGGGGGAGGCGGGAGGGGAGAGACCCAGTACTTC. Translation gives CASSLAGGGGRGETQYF.

There are a few counts of this clone. The chain couples TRBV5-4 to TRBJ1-2; TRBD1 agrees at 10 bases. J was trimmed by 4 bases and V by 4 bases; bases with no gene match: 10. Germline CDR1 and CDR2: SGHNT and YYREEE (reference sequence). CDR3 size: 16 residues. Written as DNA, the CDR3 is TGTGCCAGCAGCCTATGGGGGACAGGGGATTCCTATGGCTACACCTTC. Its protein is CASSLWGTGDSYGYTF.

The chain combines TRBV28 with TRBJ2-3, with TRBD1 matching 8 bases. V lost 6 bases to trimming and J lost 5 bases; unmatched junction nucleotides: 7. This CDR3 has 14 amino acids. In germline, CDR1 is MDHEN, CDR2 SYDVKM. The CDR3 sequence: CASRSGQGRDTQYF. In nucleotides, the CDR3 is TGTGCCAGCAGATCAGGACAGGGAAGAGATACGCAGTATTTT.

The chain joins TRBV19 to TRBJ2-1; TRBD2 agrees at 7 bases. With V trimmed by 1 base and J by 8 bases, 5 bases remained unmatched. The CDR3 is made up of 14 amino acids. CDR1 and CDR2 (germline): LNHDA, SQIVND (reference sequence). The CDR3 loop is CASSIGAGVHEQFF. The CDR3 nucleotides read TGTGCCAGTAGTATAGGGGCGGGGGTCCATGAGCAGTTCTTC. The complete variable domain, with remaining parts taken from reference TRBV19 and TRBJ2-1, reads DGGITQSPKYLFRKEGQNVTLSCEQNLNHDAMYWYRQDPGQGLRLIYYSQIVNDFQKGDIAEGYSVSREKKESFPLTVTSAQKNPTAFYLCASSIGAGVHEQFFGPGTRLTVL.

The chain employs TRBV7-8 and TRBJ2-7; 10 nucleotides line up with TRBD1. The junction had 8 bases not matched to a gene; V was cut back by 1 base and J by 2 bases. Looked up from germline, CDR1 is SGHVS and CDR2 is FQNEAQ. CDR3 length equals 17 residues. The CDR3 DNA follows: TGTGCCAGCAGCTTAGTGTGGACAGGGGGGATCACCTACGAGCAGTACTTC. It codes for CASSLVWTGGITYEQYF.

This clone appeared once. This chain joins TRBV11-3 and TRBJ2-3, with 7 bases aligning to TRBD1. Unmatched junction bases numbered 6, after V lost 0 bases and J lost 9 bases. The V gene's germline CDR1 is SGHNT and CDR2 YENEEA. The CDR3 has 14 residues. The CDR3 region is CASSLDGQEYTQYF. For the CDR3, the DNA is TGTGCCAGCAGCTTAGATGGACAGGAGTACACGCAGTATTTT.

The CDR3 sequence: CASSIGLSDGGTETQYF. DNA of the CDR3: TGTGCCAGTAGTATAGGTCTTTCGGACGGGGGGACAGAGACCCAGTACTTC. The J gene is TRBJ2-5, the V gene TRBV19; 7 bases are shared with TRBD2. CDR1 is LNHDA, CDR2 SQIVND, per germline (reference sequence). This CDR3 region has 17 residues. J gave up 4 bases and V 1 base, and 12 bases lay outside the gene matches.

The V gene is TRBV4-2, the J gene TRBJ2-1; the D is unclear. The V gene's germline CDR1 is LGHNA and CDR2 YNFKEQ. CDR3 length: 13 amino acids. V gave up 4 bases and J gave up 7 bases, with 11 bases separating them. CDR3 DNA: TGTGCCAGCAGCCCCGATATGGATAATGAGCAGTTCTTC. Residues: CASSPDMDNEQFF.

This clone has more than one count but fewer than ten. The chain uses TRBV15 and TRBJ1-1, with D perhaps matching TRBD1 (6 bases). CDR1 and CDR2 (germline): LNHNV, YYDKDF (reference sequence). V gave up 8 bases and J gave up 1 base, with 14 bases separating them. The CDR3 totals 14 residues. CDR3 bases: TGTGCCACCCTCAAGGACAGACAGAACACTGAAGCTTTCTTT. This codes for CATLKDRQNTEAFF.

The gene calls are TRBV7-9 and TRBJ1-1; D not resolved. Trimming shortened V by 3 bases and J by 10 bases, and 12 bases separated the two germline ends. CDR3 size: 12 residues. CDR1 is SEHNR and CDR2 is FQNEAQ in the germline V gene (reference sequence). The CDR3: CASSFYPGGAFF. The CDR3 nucleotides are TGTGCCAGCAGCTTCTACCCCGGCGGAGCTTTCTTT.

This sequence joins TRBV2 and TRBJ1-1, with TRBD1 identical over 7 bases. The ends lost 5 bases at V and 0 bases at J; junction bases unmatched: 6. Germline values: CDR1 SNHLY, CDR2 FYNNEI. CDR3 size: 15 residues. The CDR3 bases are TGTGCCAGCAGTTTGCTGACAGGGATGAACACTGAAGCTTTCTTT. It yields the protein CASSLLTGMNTEAFF.

The J gene is TRBJ2-5, the V gene TRBV30; TRBD2 matches at 8 bases. V trimming: 0 bases; J trimming: 4 bases; junction bases outside the gene matches: 10. CDR1 and CDR2 (germline): GTSNPN, SVGIG (reference sequence). The CDR3 contains 16 residues. CDR3 bases: TGTGCCTGGAGTGTACCGGGAGGGGTTCGGGGAGAGACCCAGTACTTC. It yields the protein CAWSVPGGVRGETQYF.

This clone was seen only a few times. V is TRBV7-9 and J is TRBJ1-1; no clear D gene. Germline-derived CDR1 and CDR2 are SEHNR and FQNEAQ (reference sequence). The CDR3 is 11 amino acids. Trimming stripped 1 base from V and 8 bases from J, with 5 bases between. As DNA, the CDR3 is TGTGCCAGCAGCTTAGGCAACGAAGCTTTCTTT. Protein: CASSLGNEAFF.